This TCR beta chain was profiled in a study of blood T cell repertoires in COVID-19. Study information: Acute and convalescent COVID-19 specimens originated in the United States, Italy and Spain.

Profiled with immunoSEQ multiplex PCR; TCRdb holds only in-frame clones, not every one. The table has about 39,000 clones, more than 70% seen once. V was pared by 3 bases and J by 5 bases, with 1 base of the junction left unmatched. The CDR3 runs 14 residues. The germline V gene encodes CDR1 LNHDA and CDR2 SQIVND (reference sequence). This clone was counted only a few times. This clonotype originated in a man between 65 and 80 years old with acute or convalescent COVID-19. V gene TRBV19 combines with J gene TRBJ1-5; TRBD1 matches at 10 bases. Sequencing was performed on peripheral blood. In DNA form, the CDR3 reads TGTGCCAGTAGTATGGGACAGGGGTATCAGCCCCAGCATTTT. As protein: CASSMGQGYQPQHF.